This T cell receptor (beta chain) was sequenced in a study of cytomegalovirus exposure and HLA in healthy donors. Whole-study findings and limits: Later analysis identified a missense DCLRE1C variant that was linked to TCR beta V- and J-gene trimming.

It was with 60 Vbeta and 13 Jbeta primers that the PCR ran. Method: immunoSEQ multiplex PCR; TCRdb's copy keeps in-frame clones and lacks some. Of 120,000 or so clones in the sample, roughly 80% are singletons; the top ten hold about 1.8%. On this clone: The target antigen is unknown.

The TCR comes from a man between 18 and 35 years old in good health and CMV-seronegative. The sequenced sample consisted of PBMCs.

CDR3 sequence (DNA): TGTGCCAGCAGTTACTCTCCAGGGAAGGAAAAACTGTTTTTT. This sequence encodes CASSYSPGKEKLFF. The chain has TRBV6-5 and TRBJ1-4; D possibly corresponds to TRBD1 (5 bases). This CDR3 has 14 amino acids. Germline CDR1 MNHEY, CDR2 SVGAGI. Trimming stripped 0 bases from V and 8 bases from J, with 10 bases between.